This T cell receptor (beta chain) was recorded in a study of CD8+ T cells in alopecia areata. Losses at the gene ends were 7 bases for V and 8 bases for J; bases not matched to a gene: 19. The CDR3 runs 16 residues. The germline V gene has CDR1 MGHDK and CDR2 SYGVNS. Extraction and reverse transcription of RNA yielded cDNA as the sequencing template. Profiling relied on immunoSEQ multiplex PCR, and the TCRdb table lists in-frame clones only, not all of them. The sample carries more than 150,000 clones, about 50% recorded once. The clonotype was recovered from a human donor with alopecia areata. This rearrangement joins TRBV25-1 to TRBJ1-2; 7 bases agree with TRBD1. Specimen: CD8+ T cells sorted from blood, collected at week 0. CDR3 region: CASTSGGSWVMQGYTF. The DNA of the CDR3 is TGTGCCAGCACCTCAGGGGGGTCGTGGGTAATGCAAGGCTACACCTTC.